The sequence of this T cell receptor beta chain was determined in a study of OX40 agonist ivuxolimab in advanced cancers. The protocol was immunoSEQ multiplex PCR, while the TCRdb copy is restricted to in-frame clones and leaves out a portion. The repertoire holds 60,000 to 75,000 clones, with around 87% as singletons. Study-wide findings and caveats: The authors also found low normalized T-cell clonal expansion in some nonresponders.

Worth noting for this clone: Its antigen is not known.

The CDR3 has 15 amino acids. Germline V gives CDR1 SGHNT, CDR2 YYREEE (reference sequence). With 4 bases removed from V and 2 bases from J, the gap between germline ends came to 10 bases. The sequence came from an adult with an advanced solid tumor such as melanoma, head and neck, liver or kidney cancer. Sequences were derived from CD4+ or CD8+ T cells sorted from blood, sampled in a trial of the OX40 agonist ivuxolimab. The rearrangement links TRBV5-4 to TRBJ2-6, with TRBD2 as a possible D gene (6 bases). The CDR3 sequence is CASSPRGTGANVLTF. The CDR3 region has the DNA TGTGCCAGCAGCCCGCGGGGTACTGGGGCCAACGTCCTGACTTTC.